This TCR beta chain came from a study of Ad26.COV2.S vaccination and SARS-CoV-2 variants. In regard to this clone: The antigen is not known.

Treatment of the sample: some 20 received Ad26.COV2.S at low or high dose, single or two shots; about 5 received placebo; per-sample allocation not given. Following the first vaccine or placebo injection, samples were taken on day 63. An Ad26 vector was used to express Wuhan-strain SARS-CoV-2 spike as the vaccine. Whole-study results and caveats: Participants in the vaccine arm had higher spike-specific TCR breadth; placebo recipients had lower.

Assay used: immunoSEQ multiplex PCR; TCRdb lists only in-frame clones, some missing. The sample holds 300,000 to 350,000 clones, about 86% seen once. This clonotype originated in a person aged 18-65 years who received the Ad26.COV2.S COVID-19 vaccine or a placebo. Sequenced here: peripheral blood, sampled in a trial of Ad26.COV2.S vaccine versus placebo.

The CDR3 region has the DNA TGTGCCAGCATGCGGGGTCCCAAAGAGACCCAGTACTTC. It translates to CASMRGPKETQYF. V and J are TRBV12-3 or TRBV12-4 and TRBJ2-5; weak D call: TRBD2 (6 bases). Trimming cost V 7 bases and J 3 bases, with 12 bases left between them. This CDR3 contains 13 residues.